This record looks at one T cell receptor beta chain sequence and its context. Together with a sample-barcoded 5' primer, a J-beta primer mix was included in a second PCR lasting about 6 to 11 cycles. MiXCR, run by TCRdb on the 5' RACE reads, gives a single entry per CDR3 protein. Here the sample spans 1.5 million to 2 million distinct CDR3 sequences, around 50% being singletons. Looked up from germline, CDR1 is LGHNA and CDR2 is YSLEER. Trimming left V 0 bases short and J 8 bases short, with 11 bases between. CDR3 size: 15 residues. These data originate in a study of blood T cells in healthy people across ages.

The receptor was derived from a woman aged 40 to 55 in good health. The chain recombines TRBV4-3 with TRBJ1-6; D gene ambiguous. Sequencing used blood. CDR3 in DNA: TGCGCCAGCAGCCAAGAGTCGAGGTATTATTCACCCCTCCACTTT. This encodes CASSQESRYYSPLHF.